Below, one T cell receptor beta chain is given with its context. Its antigen target is currently unknown. There are no base qualities to consult, and no much larger clone falls within one base. This sample was included in a study of blood T cell repertoires in COVID-19 (dated by TCRdb to about 2020). About the full investigation: The collaborator samples originated in the United States, Italy and Spain and spanned the acute and convalescent phases of COVID-19. The prospective study material was composed of cDNA or gDNA derived from T cells, B-cell-depleted T cells, or PBMCs. The dataset comprised deeply sampled blood TCRbeta repertoires from subjects exposed to, actively infected with, or recovered from COVID-19. A freely available public database, intended as a resource for researchers studying the immune response to SARS-CoV-2, is where the repertoires were released. The samples were drawn from the first 160 participants of the ongoing ImmuneRACE study and from 950 to 1,500 subjects provided by 6 global collaborators. Sample metadata almost always included a de-identified subject ID, COVID-19 status, age in years and sex. Where HLA class I and class II types were available, the types were taken from metadata supplied by the sample provider, not from assay-based typing. Broad study findings and their caveats: Clinical and demographic metadata were provided uncurated, with the amount varying by source and participant.

Each collaborating institution followed its own protocols to collect whole blood in K2EDTA tubes. For TCRbeta analysis, collaborator samples were shipped as frozen whole blood, as isolated PBMCs, or as DNA extracted from either sample type. The CDR3 starts with the cysteine, ends with the phenylalanine, and has 14 residues. This entry keeps only the CDR3 DNA: 42 bases, framed from base 1. The germline V gene encodes CDR1 MDHEN and CDR2 SYDVKM. At the junction V is shortened by 3 bases and J by 3 bases, with 12 bases in between. The immunoSEQ Assay, a bias-controlled multiplex PCR, was used to amplify TCRbeta CDR3 regions from genomic DNA. The authors processed their data as follows. The number of nucleated cells in each sample was estimated from the amplification of reference gene primers within the assay. To quantify the absolute abundance of each unique TCRbeta CDR3 rearrangement, sequence reads were collapsed and filtered. For each sample, productive Simpson clonality was calculated by taking the square root of Simpson's diversity index across productive rearrangements. TCRdb mirrors the immuneACCESS table, restricted to in-frame sequences. Some clones are absent from its copies; in checked studies, under half trace to an unresolved V gene, and the reason for the others is unknown. For V, J and clone size, that table is used; D and trimming come from the DNA. This sample holds fewer than 250,000 clones; around 84% were observed only once. 3% to 3.5% of the sample comes from the top ten.

The sequence derives from a man aged 55 to 70 with acute or convalescent COVID-19. Sequenced sample: peripheral blood. The chain is made from TRBV28 and TRBJ2-7; perhaps TRBD2 is the D gene, with 6 bases matching. The nucleotide sequence reads TGTGCCAGCAGTTTGGGAGGACAAGGCTACGAGCAGTACTTC. Translated, it reads CASSLGGQGYEQYF.